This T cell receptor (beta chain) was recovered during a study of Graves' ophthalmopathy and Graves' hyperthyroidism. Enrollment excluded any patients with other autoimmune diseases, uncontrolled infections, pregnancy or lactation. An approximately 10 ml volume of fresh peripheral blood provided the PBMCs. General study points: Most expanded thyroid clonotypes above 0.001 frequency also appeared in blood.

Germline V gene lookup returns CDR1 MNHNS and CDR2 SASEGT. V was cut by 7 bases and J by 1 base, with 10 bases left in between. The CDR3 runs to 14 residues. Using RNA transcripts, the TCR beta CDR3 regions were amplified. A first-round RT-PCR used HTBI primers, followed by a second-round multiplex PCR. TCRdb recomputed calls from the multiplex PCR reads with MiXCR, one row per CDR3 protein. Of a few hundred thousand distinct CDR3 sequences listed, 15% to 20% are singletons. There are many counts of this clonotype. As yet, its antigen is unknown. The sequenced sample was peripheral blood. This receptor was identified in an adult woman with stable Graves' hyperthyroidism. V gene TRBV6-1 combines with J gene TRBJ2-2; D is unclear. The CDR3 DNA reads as TGTGCCAGCAAAAGCCGACTGAACACCGGGGAGCTGTTTTTT. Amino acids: CASKSRLNTGELFF.